This T cell receptor (beta chain) was found in a study of blood T cell repertoires in COVID-19. Overall study context: Material from acute and convalescent COVID-19 was sourced from the United States, Italy and Spain. In each case, the material was cDNA or gDNA derived from T cells, B-cell-depleted T cells, or PBMCs.

V dropped 5 bases and J dropped 1 base, with 6 bases sitting between them. Germline V lookup: CDR1 SQVTM, CDR2 ANQGSEA. CDR3 length: 13 residues. Per the authors' pipeline: Amplification of reference gene primers provided the estimated nucleated cell counts. Profiling relied on immunoSEQ multiplex PCR, and the TCRdb table lists in-frame clones only, not all of them. V and J calls and clone size are given by that table; D and trimming were obtained from the DNA. The sample lists some 250,000 clones, roughly 90% seen once, with 2% to 2.5% in the top ten. This TCR was recovered from a man aged 25-45 years who had recovered from COVID-19. The V gene is TRBV29-1, the J gene TRBJ2-6; D gene uncertain. Material: peripheral blood. CDR3 region: CSVSQSGANVLTF. CDR3 DNA: TGCAGCGTTTCTCAGTCTGGGGCCAACGTCCTGACTTTC.